The source of this TCR beta chain is a study of blood T cells in healthy people across ages. This clonotype was recorded many times. Per the germline V gene, CDR1 is MNHNS and CDR2 is SASEGT. The length of the CDR3 is 17 residues. Trimming left V 3 bases short and J 4 bases short, with 21 bases between. A J-beta primer mix and a sample-barcoded 5' primer were used in a second PCR of about 6 to 12 cycles. Unique molecular identifiers of 12 random nucleotides labeled each cDNA. TCRdb independently ran MiXCR on the 5' RACE reads; one entry per CDR3 protein. The sample records more than 750,000 distinct CDR3 sequences, 25% to 35% being singletons. The sample was also linked to a second study, of T cells of mothers and their children. That study reports: For related and unrelated pairs alike, thymic selection shapes TCR recombination output similarly.

This receptor was taken from a woman aged 40 to 50 in good health. This chain uses TRBV6-1 with TRBJ1-2, with D possibly matching TRBD1 (6 bases). Sample: blood. In DNA, the CDR3 is TGTGCCAGCAGTGACCGACCTACAGGGAGGAGGGGCTATGGCTACACCTTC. Protein: CASSDRPTGRRGYGYTF.